A single sample gave rise to the 23 T cell receptor beta chains below, sequenced in a study of lymphopenia after photon versus proton radiotherapy. The assay was immunoSEQ multiplex PCR, and TCRdb's table has in-frame clones only and misses some. The table has roughly 5,100 clones, approximately 90% seen once. The sample was peripheral blood, taken from a patient treated with photon-based radiotherapy. The receptor source for this set is a man aged 25 to 40 with gastric cancer.

This clone was seen a few times. This chain connects TRBV28 to TRBJ2-7, with a weak D call TRBD1 (6 bases). From germline, CDR1 is MDHEN and CDR2 SYDVKM. The CDR3 runs 11 residues. Between the trimmed V and J ends, which lost 6 bases and 9 bases, there was a span of 12 bases. Here the CDR3 DNA reads TGTGCCAGCAGACAGGGTGCTGGGCAGTACTTC. Protein: CASRQGAGQYF.

The V and J genes are TRBV7-2 and TRBJ2-3, with D perhaps TRBD1 or TRBD2 (5 bases each). CDR3 length: 13 residues. Germline V CDR1 and CDR2: SGHTA, FQGNSA. V gave up 5 bases and J gave up 10 bases, with 16 bases separating them. The CDR3 sequence is CASSPGLTGPQYF. The CDR3 DNA follows: TGTGCCAGCAGCCCCGGACTTACGGGGCCGCAGTATTTT.

The chain employs TRBV6-1 and TRBJ2-2, with 7 bases aligning to TRBD1. The CDR3 runs to 17 residues. V was clipped by 4 bases and J by 7 bases; unmatched bases: 15. Germline V gene data show CDR1 as MNHNS and CDR2 as SASEGT. CDR3 nucleotides: TGTGCCAGCAGTGGCTCGACAGGGTGGAGTATTGACGGGGAGCTGTTTTTT. The encoded protein is CASSGSTGWSIDGELFF.

The chain has TRBV5-1 and TRBJ2-2; D tentatively reads TRBD1 or TRBD2 (7 bases each). CDR1 is SGHRS and CDR2 is YFSETQ in the germline V gene. V lost 0 bases to trimming and J lost 4 bases, with 13 bases between them. The CDR3 is made up of 16 amino acids. CDR3 residues: CASSLVGGTVTGELFF. Here the CDR3 DNA reads TGCGCCAGCAGCTTGGTGGGGGGGACAGTCACCGGGGAGCTGTTTTTT.

Here the CDR3 DNA reads TGTGCCAGCAGAACCGACGGAAGCTCCTACAATGAGCAGTTCTTC. Its protein product is CASRTDGSSYNEQFF. The J gene is TRBJ2-1, the V gene TRBV6-1; D is unclear. Trimming cost V 6 bases and J 0 bases, with 12 bases left between them. The CDR3 covers 15 residues. Germline assignment: CDR1 MNHNS and CDR2 SASEGT.

V gene TRBV19 combines with J gene TRBJ2-2; possibly TRBD1 or TRBD2 for D (6 bases each). The V gene lost 5 bases and the J gene lost 0 bases, with 10 bases spanning the gap. The V gene's germline CDR1 is LNHDA and CDR2 SQIVND (reference sequence). The CDR3 consists of 15 residues. DNA for the CDR3: TGTGCCAGTAGTCGGGGGCGTTCGAACACCGGGGAGCTGTTTTTT. Translating it yields CASSRGRSNTGELFF.

The genes are TRBV11-2 and TRBJ2-5; no clear D. The CDR3 extends over 12 amino acids. V shed 3 bases and J shed 8 bases, with 10 bases lying between them. CDR1 is SGHAT and CDR2 is FQNNGV in the germline V gene. Written as DNA, the CDR3 is TGTGCCAGCAGCTTTGACCCCCGAACCCAGTACTTC. It is translated as CASSFDPRTQYF.

This sequence joins TRBV28 and TRBJ1-1; D is unresolved. This CDR3 has 14 residues. The germline gives CDR1 MDHEN, CDR2 SYDVKM. Trimming took 4 bases from V and 0 from J, leaving 9 bases between them. CDR3 nucleotide sequence: TGTGCCAGCAGTTCGGGATTGATGAACACTGAAGCTTTCTTT. This encodes CASSSGLMNTEAFF.

This chain connects TRBV2 to TRBJ2-3; D possibly uses TRBD1 or TRBD2 (5 bases each). V was pared by 9 bases and J by 4 bases, with 17 bases between. The CDR3 covers 14 residues. Germline-derived CDR1 and CDR2 are SNHLY and FYNNEI. The CDR3 DNA is TGTGCCAGTCTTGGGGGTCGAGGGTCAGATACGCAGTATTTT. This encodes CASLGGRGSDTQYF.

The chain has TRBV11-3 and TRBJ2-3; the match to TRBD2 covers 11 bases. With V trimmed by 6 bases and J by 4 bases, 9 bases remained unmatched. The CDR3 has 16 residues. Germline V gene sequence: CDR1 SGHNT, CDR2 YENEEA. Here the CDR3 DNA reads TGTGCCAGCAGTATTAGCGGGGGGGCCTTTGCAGATACGCAGTATTTT. Its protein is CASSISGGAFADTQYF.

The chain joins TRBV6-1 to TRBJ1-1; weak D call: TRBD1 (5 bases). The V end lost 2 bases, the J end lost 4 bases, and 11 bases lay between the germline ends. Per the germline V gene, CDR1 is MNHNS and CDR2 is SASEGT. The CDR3 runs 14 residues. As DNA, the CDR3 is TGTGCCAGCAGTGAATACGGGGCGCCCACTGAAGCTTTCTTT. Protein: CASSEYGAPTEAFF.

The chain has TRBV27 and TRBJ2-1, with 10 positions matching TRBD1. V dropped 1 base and J dropped 3; count of bases not matched to a gene: 3. CDR3 length: 16 residues. Germline V lookup: CDR1 MNHEY, CDR2 SMNVEV (reference sequence). CDR3 protein: CASSLLGTGVYNEQFF. The DNA of the CDR3 is TGTGCCAGCAGTTTATTAGGGACAGGGGTCTACAATGAGCAGTTCTTC.

V is TRBV13 and J is TRBJ2-3; 7 bases are shared with TRBD1. Per the germline V gene, CDR1 is PRHDT and CDR2 is FYEKMQ (reference sequence). V trimming: 5 bases; J trimming: 1 base; junction bases outside the gene matches: 6. This CDR3 is built from 15 residues. The CDR3 bases are TGTGCCAGCAGCCCCCGGGACAGCCGCACAGATACGCAGTATTTT. Residues: CASSPRDSRTDTQYF.

This sequence joins TRBV6-1 and TRBJ1-5, with TRBD1 matching 11 bases. CDR1 and CDR2 from the germline V gene are MNHNS and SASEGT. J was trimmed by 5 bases and V by 5 bases; bases with no gene match: 5. The length of the CDR3 is 15 residues. CDR3 sequence (DNA): TGTGCCAGCAGTAGGACAGGGGGCCTTTATCAGCCCCAGCATTTT. This codes for CASSRTGGLYQPQHF.

This clone has more than one count but fewer than ten. This chain links TRBV6-6 with TRBJ1-2; 8 nucleotides agree with TRBD1. The V and J ends lost 5 bases and 7 bases, in that order; junction bases with no gene match: 9. This CDR3 contains 14 residues. The germline V gene has CDR1 MNHNY and CDR2 SVGAGI (reference sequence). DNA for the CDR3: TGTGCCAGCAGTCAGTTCCAGGGGGCTCTTGGCTACACCTTC. It specifies CASSQFQGALGYTF.

The count of this clone is one. The chain combines TRBV29-1 with TRBJ2-1, with 13 bases lining up with TRBD2. The CDR3 consists of 13 residues. V was pared by 1 base and J by 9 bases, with 0 bases of the junction left unmatched. Germline CDR1 reads SQVTM; CDR2 reads ANQGSEA. CDR3 bases: TGCAGCGTTGAAGGGACTAGCGGGGGTGAGCAGTTCTTC. It codes for CSVEGTSGGEQFF.

The V gene is TRBV6-6, the J gene TRBJ2-1; a weak D match, TRBD2 (5 bases). Germline V gives CDR1 MNHNY, CDR2 SVGAGI (reference sequence). There are 16 residues in the CDR3. V lost 0 bases, J lost 8 bases, and 17 bases lay in between. The CDR3: CASSYSIAGGGDEQFF. The DNA of the CDR3 is TGTGCCAGCAGTTACTCGATCGCGGGTGGTGGTGATGAGCAGTTCTTC.

The chain joins TRBV5-1 to TRBJ2-5; TRBD1 matches 8 bases. Germline CDR1 SGHRS, CDR2 YFSETQ. Losses at the gene ends were 4 bases for V and 4 bases for J; bases not matched to a gene: 9. The CDR3 contains 15 residues. This CDR3 reads CASSPRQGAGETQYF. CDR3 nucleotide sequence: TGCGCCAGCAGCCCTAGGCAGGGGGCGGGAGAGACCCAGTACTTC.

The chain couples TRBV6-1 to TRBJ2-1, with TRBD2 as a possible D gene (6 bases). The CDR3 spans 14 residues. The V gene's germline CDR1 is MNHNS and CDR2 SASEGT. V was cut by 4 bases and J by 4 bases, with 11 bases left in between. The CDR3 DNA reads as TGTGCCAGCAGTGTAAGCGCGGGGTACAATGAGCAGTTCTTC. This sequence encodes CASSVSAGYNEQFF.

The chain has TRBV6-6 and TRBJ2-6; TRBD2 matches at 8 bases. The ends lost 6 bases at V and 1 base at J; junction bases unmatched: 5. This CDR3 comprises 16 residues. Germline-derived CDR1 and CDR2 are MNHNY and SVGAGI (reference sequence). As DNA, the CDR3 is TGTGCCAGCAGGTCCACGGGGGGGTCTGGGGCCAACGTCCTGACTTTC. This encodes CASRSTGGSGANVLTF.

This clone has more than one count but fewer than ten. The chain recombines TRBV6-6 with TRBJ1-6; tentative D call: TRBD1 (5 bases). This CDR3 region has 14 residues. The germline V and J ends were trimmed by 6 bases and 11 bases, with 17 bases remaining between them. CDR1 is MNHNY and CDR2 is SVGAGI in the germline V gene (reference sequence). The CDR3 sequence is CASSWDPTTTPLHF. CDR3 sequence (DNA): TGTGCCAGCAGCTGGGACCCAACAACGACACCCCTCCACTTT.

The CDR3 loop reads CASSKEGGQGADNEKLFF. The CDR3 nucleotides are TGTGCCAGCAGCAAAGAGGGAGGACAGGGGGCAGATAATGAAAAACTGTTTTTT. J is TRBJ1-4 and V is TRBV21-1; the table calls TRBD1, which could not be checked here. TRBV21-1 is flagged as a pseudogene. CDR3 length: 18 residues.

The chain's CDR3 is CASSGGWVANVLTF. DNA of the CDR3: TGTGCCAGCAGTGGAGGTTGGGTGGCCAACGTCCTGACTTTC. J is TRBJ2-6 and V is TRBV2; D is undetermined. Germline values: CDR1 SNHLY, CDR2 FYNNEI. V lost 4 bases and J lost 6, with 10 bases in between. The CDR3 runs 14 residues.